The following is a T cell receptor beta chain sequence with its context. Its specific antigen is unknown. Base qualities are not recorded, but no much larger clone differs from it by a single base. This sample was included in a study of OX40 agonist ivuxolimab in advanced cancers. Notes on the research overall: Ivuxolimab was an agonistic, fully human IgG2 monoclonal antibody directed against OX40 (CD134), a costimulatory receptor. Of the 50 or so patients in dose escalation, about 20 had hepatocellular carcinoma, some 15 had melanoma, 9 had renal cell carcinoma and 9 had head and neck cancer. Partial responses occurred in three dose-escalation patients, of whom one had hepatocellular carcinoma and two had cutaneous melanoma. The monotherapy dose-escalation portion (N ≈ 50 patients) of the phase I ivuxolimab trial is reported in the paper. The dose-escalation cohort was about 83% male with a mean age of about 58 years, ranging from about 23 to 85. Peripheral TCRbeta sequencing aimed to test whether ivuxolimab altered TCR sequence diversity and caused clonal T-cell expansion. Intravenous ivuxolimab was administered to patients every 2 weeks at six dose levels: 0.01, 0.1, 0.3, 1.5, 3 and 10 mg/kg. Patients were allowed to have had prior anti-PD-1, anti-PD-L1 or anti-CTLA-4 therapy, and around 43% of the dose-escalation patients had been treated with checkpoint inhibitors.

Study-wide findings and limitations: In the 0.1-3.0 mg/kg groups, partial responders had among the lowest normalized peripheral clonal expansion, particularly in CD8+ T cells. At doses from 0.1 to 3.0 mg/kg, clonal expansion was seen in both CD4+ and CD8+ blood T cells between baseline and week 6. Low levels of normalized T-cell clonal expansion were also seen in some nonresponding patients. After ivuxolimab, expanded clones were on average more numerous among CD8+ T cells than among CD4+ T cells. The antigen specificity of the peripheral T cells that underwent clonal expansion was not determined.

The trial excluded patients who had a history of autoimmune disease or were on systemic immunosuppression. In every dose cohort, peripheral blood was drawn for TCR sequencing at baseline, cycle 4 day 1, and cycle 7 day 1. Samples were obtained from an open-label, multicenter, first-in-human phase I dose-escalation trial of ivuxolimab. The trial enrolled adults with locally advanced or metastatic head and neck squamous cell, hepatocellular, melanoma or renal cell carcinoma. Before TCR sequencing, CD4+ and CD8+ T cells were separately sorted from peripheral blood. Genomic DNA was extracted from sorted cells for sequencing of the TCRbeta CDR3 region. The immunoSEQ Assay was used to sequence the TCRbeta CDR3 regions. TCRdb holds this immuneACCESS table with in-frame rearrangements only. Some clones are missing; in checked studies, unresolved V genes explain under half, and the rest has no known cause. In this sample the table shows 50,000 to 70,000 clones, approximately 86% of which occur a single time. Jointly, the top ten make up about 12% of the sample.

Reading from cysteine to phenylalanine, the CDR3 counts 14 amino acids. The kept DNA is CDR3 alone, 42 bases in frame from the first base. The germline V gene provides CDR1 LGHNA and CDR2 YSLEER. V is shortened by 5 bases, J by 3 bases, and the region joining them spans 13 bases. The TCR originated in an adult with an advanced solid tumor such as melanoma, head and neck, liver or kidney cancer. The chain uses TRBV4-3 and TRBJ1-1, with a tentative D gene TRBD1 over 6 matching bases. This specimen consisted of CD4+ or CD8+ T cells sorted from blood, obtained in a trial of the OX40 agonist ivuxolimab. The CDR3 is CASSSGDGDTEAFF. The DNA sequence reads TGCGCCAGCAGCTCAGGGGACGGCGACACTGAAGCTTTCTTT.